This T cell receptor (beta chain) was captured in a study of technical replicates of blood from a handful of donors. Germline V lookup: CDR1 LNHNV, CDR2 YYDKDF (reference sequence). This CDR3 region has 15 residues. V dropped 8 bases and J dropped 4; count of bases not matched to a gene: 12. Method: immunoSEQ multiplex PCR; TCRdb's copy keeps in-frame clones and lacks some. The sample lists 75,000 to 100,000 clones; around 96% were seen once. Sequenced sample: T cells isolated from PBMCs. The TCR comes from a human donor in good health. This chain uses TRBV15 with TRBJ2-3, with TRBD2 matching 7 bases. Here the CDR3 reads CATLGGLGFPDTQYF. DNA for the CDR3: TGTGCCACCCTCGGGGGGTTAGGGTTTCCAGATACGCAGTATTTT. The whole variable domain, remainder taken from reference TRBV15 and TRBJ2-3, is DAMVIQNPRYQVTQFGKPVTLSCSQTLNHNVMYWYQQKSSQAPKLLFHYYDKDFNNEADTPDNFQSRRPNTSFCFLDIRSPGLGDTAMYLCATLGGLGFPDTQYFGPGTRLTVL.